Listed here are 19 T cell receptor beta chains from one sample, sequenced in a study of metastatic and nonmetastatic thyroid tumors. Every patient was untreated before thyroid surgery. TCRdb reanalyzed the PCR reads via MiXCR. The sample carries about 41,000 clones, roughly a quarter recorded once. The sample was tumor tissue. These receptors all stem from a female donor with papillary thyroid cancer or a benign thyroid nodule (not recorded which). Some clones in this sample may be carry-over from other donors' samples.

The gene calls are TRBV5-1 and TRBJ1-4; D not resolved. V was clipped by 3 bases and J by 7 bases, with 19 bases between them. Germline loops: CDR1 SGHRS, CDR2 YFSETQ. This CDR3 is built from 16 residues. The DNA of the CDR3 is TGCGCCAGCAGCTCCCCGGATGGGGATACCGGTGAAAAACTGTTTTTT. Translating gives CASSSPDGDTGEKLFF.

This clone was recorded at least ten times. The chain couples TRBV20-1 to TRBJ2-1; 11 bases align to TRBD2. Losses at the gene ends were 6 bases for V and 8 bases for J; bases not matched to a gene: 9. This CDR3 has 14 residues. Germline V gives CDR1 DFQATT, CDR2 SNEGSKA (reference sequence). The CDR3 sequence is CSAELAGALDEQFF. DNA for the CDR3: TGCAGTGCGGAACTAGCGGGAGCTTTGGATGAGCAGTTCTTC.

CDR3 DNA: TGTGCCAGCAGTAAAAAGGACGGTCCATACGAGCAGTACTTC. This encodes CASSKKDGPYEQYF. The chain recombines TRBV6-1 with TRBJ2-7; D unclear. The CDR3 covers 14 residues. V lost 5 bases and J lost 4, with 15 bases in between. CDR1 MNHNS and CDR2 SASEGT come from the germline V gene.

As to this clone: Being one base from a much bigger clone, this may be a read error. The rearrangement uses TRBV20-1 and TRBJ2-3; D unresolved. Between the trimmed V and J ends, which lost 2 bases and 0 bases, there was a span of 3 bases. The CDR3 has 12 residues. CDR1 is DFQATT, CDR2 SNEGSKA, per germline (reference sequence). CDR3 amino acids: CSARHSTDTQYF. The CDR3 DNA is TGCAGTGCTAGACATAGCACAGATACGCAGTATTTT.

This clone was seen just once. CDR3 sequence (DNA): TGCGCCAGCCAGCTCCCCCGGGGGGGCGGAGAGACCCAGTACTTC. This codes for CASQLPRGGGETQYF. The chain employs TRBV5-1 and TRBJ2-5; 8 nucleotides match TRBD2. CDR1 and CDR2 from the germline V gene are SGHRS and YFSETQ. The CDR3 covers 15 residues. Germline trimming cut 7 bases from V and 4 bases from J; bases unmatched to any gene: 12.

A few counts support this clone. The gene calls are TRBV6-1 and TRBJ1-4, with a tentative D call TRBD1 (5 bases). Trimming left V 6 bases short and J 6 bases short, with 17 bases between. CDR1 is MNHNS and CDR2 is SASEGT in the germline V gene. The CDR3 is 15 residues long. The DNA of the CDR3 is TGTGCCAGCAGGTCTGGGACGGTGGGAGATGAAAAACTGTTTTTT. Amino acid sequence: CASRSGTVGDEKLFF.

This clone was recorded at least ten times. This chain links TRBV18 with TRBJ1-1; a weak D match, TRBD1 (5 bases). The CDR3 sequence is 15 residues long. Germline values: CDR1 KGHSH, CDR2 LQKENI. Trimming stripped 6 bases from V and 0 bases from J, with 14 bases between. This CDR3 is CASSPTRDMNTEAFF. The CDR3 DNA reads TGTGCCAGCTCTCCCACCAGGGATATGAACACTGAAGCTTTCTTT.

This clone has more than one count but fewer than ten. This chain links TRBV6-1 with TRBJ2-7; the match to TRBD2 covers 8 bases. Trimming at V came to 5 bases and at J to 0 bases, leaving 9 bases not matched to a gene. This CDR3 is built from 16 residues. CDR1 MNHNS and CDR2 SASEGT come from the germline V gene. The DNA of the CDR3 is TGTGCCAGCAGTCCGGGGGGACTAGGGAACTCCTACGAGCAGTACTTC. Amino acid sequence: CASSPGGLGNSYEQYF.

This clone was seen at least ten times. V gene TRBV3-1 combines with J gene TRBJ2-5, with TRBD1 matching over 9 bases. This CDR3 has 15 residues. Per the germline V gene, CDR1 is LGHDT and CDR2 is YNNKEL (reference sequence). V lost 6 bases to trimming and J lost 1 base; unmatched junction nucleotides: 6. The CDR3: CASRPRDRAQETQYF. In DNA form, the CDR3 reads TGTGCCAGCAGGCCCAGGGACAGGGCCCAAGAGACCCAGTACTTC.

A word on this clone: Being one base from a much bigger clone, this may be a read error. Other DNA sequences in this specimen translate into the identical CDR3. The chain has TRBV15 and TRBJ2-3; TRBD2 agrees at 7 bases. V trimming: 1 base; J trimming: 6 bases; junction bases outside the gene matches: 4. This CDR3 has 14 residues. Germline CDR1 reads LNHNV; CDR2 reads YYDKDF (reference sequence). CDR3 coding DNA: TGTGCCACCAGCAGAGGACTAGCAGGGGATACGCAGTATTTT. Residues: CATSRGLAGDTQYF.

The J gene is TRBJ2-5, the V gene TRBV3-1; 15 nucleotides align to TRBD2. There are 16 residues in the CDR3. V lost 4 bases to trimming and J lost 6 bases; unmatched junction nucleotides: 6. CDR1 and CDR2 (germline): LGHDT, YNNKEL (reference sequence). CDR3 region: CASSLPGTSGGKTQYF. CDR3 sequence (DNA): TGTGCCAGCAGCCTACCTGGGACTAGCGGGGGGAAGACCCAGTACTTC.

In this sample, this clone turned up many times. The chain combines TRBV10-3 with TRBJ2-7, with TRBD1 matching 8 bases. Germline trimming cut 5 bases from V and 1 base from J; bases unmatched to any gene: 4. The CDR3 contains 14 residues. CDR1 is ENHRY and CDR2 is SYGVKD in the germline V gene. The CDR3 DNA sequence: TGTGCCATCAGTCCAGGGGGCGCGTCCTACGAGCAGTACTTC. Protein: CAISPGGASYEQYF.

This clone has at least ten counts. The V call is TRBV2, the J call TRBJ2-5, with D perhaps given as TRBD1 or TRBD2 (5 bases each). The CDR3 runs to 17 residues. CDR1 is SNHLY and CDR2 is FYNNEI in the germline V gene. V was shortened by 6 bases and J by 5 bases, with 25 bases between the two germline ends. In DNA form, the CDR3 reads TGTGCCAGCAGAGTTTTCCCCGGCAGGGCCCGAGGGGAGACCCAGTACTTC. This codes for CASRVFPGRARGETQYF.

The chain uses TRBV5-1 and TRBJ2-7; the D is unclear. Trimming took off 3 bases at V and 3 bases at J, with 13 bases between the two ends. The length of the CDR3 is 14 residues. Germline V lookup: CDR1 SGHRS, CDR2 YFSETQ. The chain's CDR3 is CASSSEPDGYEQYF. The CDR3 region has the DNA TGCGCCAGCAGCTCGGAACCTGACGGCTACGAGCAGTACTTC.

V and J are TRBV6-1 and TRBJ1-1; D unclear. Per germline, CDR1 MNHNS and CDR2 SASEGT. The length of the CDR3 is 17 residues. The V gene lost 2 bases and the J gene lost 0 bases, with 16 bases spanning the gap. The CDR3 nucleotides are TGTGCCAGCAGTGAAAGTTACGGACTCAAAATGAACACTGAAGCTTTCTTT. It translates to CASSESYGLKMNTEAFF.

At least ten counts were recorded for this clone. The gene calls are TRBV30 and TRBJ2-5, with D perhaps matching TRBD1 (5 bases). Between the trimmed V and J ends, which lost 3 bases and 5 bases, there was a span of 10 bases. The CDR3 is 12 residues long. Germline V gene sequence: CDR1 GTSNPN, CDR2 SVGIG (reference sequence). The CDR3 loop reads CAWRGAGETQYF. The DNA of the CDR3 is TGTGCCTGGAGAGGGGCAGGGGAGACCCAGTACTTC.

The chain joins TRBV12-3 or TRBV12-4 to TRBJ1-2; D is undetermined. Trimming took 3 bases from V and 4 from J, leaving 6 bases between them. The CDR3 is made up of 12 amino acids. This CDR3 is CASSFGRYGYTF. The CDR3 nucleotides read TGTGCCAGCAGTTTCGGACGCTATGGCTACACCTTC.

This clone was seen repeatedly, ten times or more. The rearrangement uses TRBV6-2 or TRBV6-3 and TRBJ2-7; 9 bases match TRBD1. Germline values: CDR1 MNHEY, CDR2 SVGEGT. CDR3 length equals 16 residues. Trimming at V came to 5 bases and at J to 3 bases, leaving 11 bases not matched to a gene. The CDR3 DNA sequence: TGTGCCAGCAGTGCCGCCCGGGACAGGGCAAACTACGAGCAGTACTTC. It encodes CASSAARDRANYEQYF.

The rearrangement links TRBV24-1 to TRBJ2-1; TRBD2 aligns across 10 bases. CDR3 length equals 18 residues. Losses at the gene ends were 2 bases for V and 5 bases for J; bases not matched to a gene: 11. The germline V gene has CDR1 KGHDR and CDR2 SFDVKD. The CDR3 loop is CATSDSGTSVRANNEQFF. The CDR3 region has the DNA TGTGCCACCAGTGATTCGGGGACTAGCGTGAGAGCCAACAATGAGCAGTTCTTC.